Listed here are 21 T cell receptor beta chains from one sample, sequenced in a study of T cell responses to AZD1222 COVID-19 vaccine. Some clones are missing from TCRdb's copy, which holds only in-frame ones; the method was immunoSEQ multiplex PCR. The sample has fewer than 150,000 clones, around 88% seen once. The specimen was peripheral blood, collected on day 0 of AZD1222 vaccination. All receptors derive from an adult in good health.

The chain carries TRBV10-3 and TRBJ2-2, with D maybe TRBD1 (6 bases). Germline lookup yields CDR1 ENHRY and CDR2 SYGVKD. CDR3 length: 14 amino acids. Trimming took 7 bases from V and 2 from J, leaving 11 bases between them. Here the CDR3 reads CAINKGQNTGELFF. For the CDR3, the DNA is TGTGCCATCAACAAGGGACAAAACACCGGGGAGCTGTTTTTT.

The chain couples TRBV18 to TRBJ1-3, with D unclear. Germline CDR1 is KGHSH and CDR2 is LQKENI. V shed 3 bases and J shed 0 bases, with 9 bases lying between them. This CDR3 is built from 15 residues. Here the CDR3 DNA reads TGTGCCAGCTCACCCGGACCGGCCTCTGGAAACACCATATATTTT. This sequence encodes CASSPGPASGNTIYF.

The chain couples TRBV6-1 to TRBJ2-1, with 12 bases matching TRBD2. CDR1 is MNHNS, CDR2 SASEGT, per germline. The CDR3 is 17 residues long. The V gene end was trimmed by 4 bases and the J gene end by 2 bases; junction bases not matched to a gene: 6. For the CDR3, the DNA is TGTGCCAGCAGTGCACTAGCGGGGGGTAAGACCTACAATGAGCAGTTCTTC. Amino acids: CASSALAGGKTYNEQFF.

Only a few counts were recorded for this clone. This rearrangement joins TRBV12-3 or TRBV12-4 to TRBJ1-1; D ambiguous. CDR3 length equals 13 residues. The germline V and J ends were trimmed by 4 bases and 5 bases, with 11 bases remaining between them. The CDR3 here is CASSSILGTEAFF. In DNA, the CDR3 is TGTGCCAGCAGTTCGATTCTCGGGACTGAAGCTTTCTTT.

This sequence joins TRBV7-8 and TRBJ1-2; 9 nucleotides match TRBD1. Per germline, CDR1 SGHVS and CDR2 FQNEAQ. The CDR3 runs 16 residues. Trimming removed 2 bases from V and 5 bases from J; junction bases left unmatched: 9. CDR3 region: CASSLQQGTGIYGYTF. Here the CDR3 DNA reads TGTGCCAGCAGCTTACAACAAGGGACAGGGATTTATGGCTACACCTTC.

This clone turned up a few times. This chain uses TRBV12-3 or TRBV12-4 with TRBJ1-4, with D possibly being TRBD1 (5 bases). The CDR3 runs to 13 residues. V lost 0 bases and J lost 6, with 5 bases in between. CDR3 sequence reads: CASSLATDEKLFF. In DNA form, the CDR3 reads TGTGCCAGCAGTTTAGCGACAGATGAAAAACTGTTTTTT.

The chain uses TRBV19 and TRBJ2-7; D is perhaps TRBD2 (5 bases). This CDR3 comprises 17 residues. Per germline, CDR1 LNHDA and CDR2 SQIVND (reference sequence). V was pared by 4 bases and J by 1 base, with 20 bases between. The CDR3 coding sequence is TGTGCCAGTAGTACCACAGCGGTAGGTTTGGGTTCCTACGAGCAGTACTTC. It translates to CASSTTAVGLGSYEQYF. Full variable domain (rest looked up from reference TRBV19 and TRBJ2-7): DGGITQSPKYLFRKEGQNVTLSCEQNLNHDAMYWYRQDPGQGLRLIYYSQIVNDFQKGDIAEGYSVSREKKESFPLTVTSAQKNPTAFYLCASSTTAVGLGSYEQYFGPGTRLTVT.

The V gene is TRBV19, the J gene TRBJ1-1; D ambiguous. The germline gives CDR1 LNHDA, CDR2 SQIVND (reference sequence). Trimming took off 6 bases at V and 2 bases at J, with 13 bases between the two ends. The CDR3 spans 14 residues. The chain's CDR3 is CASREGIQNTEAFF. CDR3 DNA: TGTGCCAGTAGGGAGGGAATCCAAAACACTGAAGCTTTCTTT.

This chain joins TRBV6-1 and TRBJ1-1; D might be TRBD1 (6 bases). The germline CDR1 and CDR2 sequences are MNHNS and SASEGT. CDR3 length equals 16 residues. V was shortened by 2 bases and J by 1 base, with 14 bases between the two germline ends. DNA of the CDR3: TGTGCCAGCAGTGAAAGCAAGGGGGTAAAGAACACTGAAGCTTTCTTT. It codes for CASSESKGVKNTEAFF.

This rearrangement joins TRBV28 to TRBJ2-5, with a weak D call TRBD1 (7 bases). The CDR3 extends over 16 amino acids. Per germline, CDR1 MDHEN and CDR2 SYDVKM. Trimming left V 5 bases short and J 4 bases short, with 20 bases between. The DNA of the CDR3 is TGTGCCAGCAGTCCCCTGCAGGGGGGCCCTTCAGAGACCCAGTACTTC. Amino acids: CASSPLQGGPSETQYF.

The V and J genes are TRBV4-3 and TRBJ2-7; TRBD1 matches 9 bases. CDR3 length equals 15 residues. V was clipped by 1 base and J by 3 bases; unmatched bases: 4. Germline V CDR1 and CDR2: LGHNA, YSLEER. The CDR3 DNA reads as TGCGCCAGCAGCCAAGTTACGGGACAGGGCTACGAGCAGTACTTC. This sequence encodes CASSQVTGQGYEQYF.

The chain recombines TRBV14 with TRBJ2-2; the D is unclear. V was shortened by 4 bases and J by 1 base, with 7 bases between the two germline ends. The CDR3 spans 14 residues. CDR1 is SGHDN and CDR2 is FVKESK in the germline V gene. CDR3 region: CASSPRQNTGELFF. The CDR3 DNA reads TGTGCCAGCAGCCCTAGGCAGAACACCGGGGAGCTGTTTTTT. Drawing the rest from reference TRBV14 and TRBJ2-2, the complete variable domain is EAGVTQFPSHSVIEKGQTVTLRCDPISGHDNLYWYRRVMGKEIKFLLHFVKESKQDESGMPNNRFLAERTGGTYSTLKVQPAELEDSGVYFCASSPRQNTGELFFGEGSRLTVL.

The chain links TRBV10-3 to TRBJ1-4, with TRBD1 matching over 7 bases. The CDR3 is 14 amino acids. V gave up 5 bases and J gave up 3 bases; unmatched junction bases: 3. Germline V gene data show CDR1 as ENHRY and CDR2 as SYGVKD. This CDR3 reads CAISPQGSNEKLFF. The CDR3 bases are TGTGCCATCAGTCCACAGGGGTCTAATGAAAAACTGTTTTTT.

The rearrangement uses TRBV6-5 and TRBJ1-2, with D possibly being TRBD1 (6 bases). Looked up from germline, CDR1 is MNHEY and CDR2 is SVGAGI. Between the trimmed V and J ends, which lost 6 bases and 7 bases, there was a span of 15 bases. CDR3 length: 13 residues. This CDR3 is CASSSTGGGGYTF. The CDR3 DNA reads TGTGCCAGCAGCTCGACAGGCGGCGGTGGCTACACCTTC.

V and J are TRBV5-1 and TRBJ1-6; 7 nucleotides align to TRBD1. With 0 bases clipped from V and 5 bases from J, the junction kept 5 bases outside the gene matches. Germline assignment: CDR1 SGHRS and CDR2 YFSETQ. The CDR3 sequence is 16 residues long. The CDR3 reads CASSLEIQGNNSPLHF. In DNA form, the CDR3 reads TGCGCCAGCAGCTTGGAGATACAGGGGAATAATTCACCCCTCCACTTT.

The J gene is TRBJ2-3, the V gene TRBV19; TRBD1 is a possible D gene (6 bases). The germline V gene has CDR1 LNHDA and CDR2 SQIVND (reference sequence). The CDR3 is 14 residues long. V gave up 3 bases and J gave up 2 bases, with 9 bases separating them. DNA of the CDR3: TGTGCCAGTAGTATTCAGGGGTTCACAGATACGCAGTATTTT. Protein: CASSIQGFTDTQYF.

The chain employs TRBV5-1 and TRBJ1-1, with D unclear. CDR1 SGHRS and CDR2 YFSETQ come from the germline V gene. The V and J ends lost 0 bases and 3 bases respectively, with 12 bases between them. The CDR3 totals 15 residues. This chain's CDR3 is CASSLAGRVDTEAFF. The CDR3 nucleotides are TGCGCCAGCAGCTTGGCAGGCCGGGTTGACACTGAAGCTTTCTTT.

The count of this clone is one. This sequence joins TRBV3-1 (or the pseudogene TRBV3-2) and TRBJ1-1, with D tentatively TRBD1 (5 bases). The germline V gene has CDR1 LGHDT and CDR2 YNNKEL (reference sequence). The V end was cut by 3 bases, the J end by 3 bases, with 11 bases between. This CDR3 has 14 amino acids. The CDR3 bases are TGTGCCAGCAGCCACCGTTTAGGGGACACTGAAGCTTTCTTT. Its protein product is CASSHRLGDTEAFF.

This rearrangement joins TRBV13 to TRBJ1-1, with a possible D match to TRBD1 (5 bases). The V end lost 0 bases, the J end lost 2 bases, and 7 bases lay between the germline ends. Germline lookup yields CDR1 PRHDT and CDR2 FYEKMQ (reference sequence). CDR3 size: 14 residues. CDR3 sequence: CASSLGTENTEAFF. Here the CDR3 DNA reads TGTGCCAGCAGCTTAGGGACAGAAAACACTGAAGCTTTCTTT.

The V gene is TRBV27, the J gene TRBJ1-2; no firm D call. CDR3 size: 14 residues. With 6 bases removed from V and 7 bases from J, the gap between germline ends came to 18 bases. The germline CDR1 and CDR2 sequences are MNHEY and SMNVEV (reference sequence). CDR3 bases: TGTGCCAGCAGCTTTTTGGACCGCTCCCTTGGCTACACCTTC. It codes for CASSFLDRSLGYTF.

This sequence joins TRBV5-8 and TRBJ2-5; D assignment may be TRBD1 or TRBD2 (5 bases each). CDR3 size: 15 residues. CDR1 is SGHTS and CDR2 is YDEGEE in the germline V gene. V shed 4 bases and J shed 2 bases, with 15 bases lying between them. CDR3 in amino acids: CASSLGDEIQETQYF. The CDR3 coding sequence is TGTGCCAGCAGCCTGGGGGACGAGATACAAGAGACCCAGTACTTC.